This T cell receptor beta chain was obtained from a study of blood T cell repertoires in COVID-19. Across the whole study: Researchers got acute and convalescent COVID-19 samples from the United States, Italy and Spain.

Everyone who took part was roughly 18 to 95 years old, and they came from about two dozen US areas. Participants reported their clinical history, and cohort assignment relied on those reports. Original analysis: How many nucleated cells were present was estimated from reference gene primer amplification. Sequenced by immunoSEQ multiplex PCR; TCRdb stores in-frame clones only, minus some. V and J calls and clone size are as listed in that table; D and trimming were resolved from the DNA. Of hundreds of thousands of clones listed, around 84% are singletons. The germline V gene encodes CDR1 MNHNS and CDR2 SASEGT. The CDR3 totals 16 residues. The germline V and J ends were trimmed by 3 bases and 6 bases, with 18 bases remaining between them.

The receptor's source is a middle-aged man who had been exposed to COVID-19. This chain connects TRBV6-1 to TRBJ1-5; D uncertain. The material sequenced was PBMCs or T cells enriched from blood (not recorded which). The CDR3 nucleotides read TGTGCCAGCAGTGATAGAGCGGTCAGTCTCCGTCAGCCCCAGCATTTT. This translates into CASSDRAVSLRQPQHF.